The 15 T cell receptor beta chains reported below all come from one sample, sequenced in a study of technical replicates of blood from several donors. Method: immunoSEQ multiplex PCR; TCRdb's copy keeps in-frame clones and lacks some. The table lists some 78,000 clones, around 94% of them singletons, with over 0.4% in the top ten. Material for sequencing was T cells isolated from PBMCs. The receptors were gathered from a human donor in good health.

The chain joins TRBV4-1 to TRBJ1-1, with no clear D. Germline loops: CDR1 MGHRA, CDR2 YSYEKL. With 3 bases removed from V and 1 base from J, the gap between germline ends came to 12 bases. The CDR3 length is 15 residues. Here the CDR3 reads CASSHYTSKNTEAFF. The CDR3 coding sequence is TGCGCCAGCAGCCACTATACTAGTAAGAACACTGAAGCTTTCTTT.

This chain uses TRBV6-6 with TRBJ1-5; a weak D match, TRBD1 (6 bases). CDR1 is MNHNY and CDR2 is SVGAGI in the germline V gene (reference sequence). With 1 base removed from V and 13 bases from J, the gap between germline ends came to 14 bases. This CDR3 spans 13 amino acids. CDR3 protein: CASSYYPGQTQHF. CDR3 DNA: TGTGCCAGCAGTTACTACCCGGGACAAACTCAGCATTTT.

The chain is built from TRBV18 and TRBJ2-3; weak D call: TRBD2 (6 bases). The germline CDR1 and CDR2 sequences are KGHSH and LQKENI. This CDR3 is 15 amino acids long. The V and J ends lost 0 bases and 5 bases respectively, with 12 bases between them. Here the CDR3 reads CASSPPRREEDTQYF. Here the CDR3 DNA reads TGTGCCAGCTCACCACCTAGGAGGGAGGAAGATACGCAGTATTTT.

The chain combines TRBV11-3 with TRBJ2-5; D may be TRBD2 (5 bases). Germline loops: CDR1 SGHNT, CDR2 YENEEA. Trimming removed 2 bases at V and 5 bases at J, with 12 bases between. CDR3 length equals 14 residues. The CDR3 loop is CASSLRTREETQYF. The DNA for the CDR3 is TGTGCCAGCAGCTTACGGACGAGGGAGGAGACCCAGTACTTC.

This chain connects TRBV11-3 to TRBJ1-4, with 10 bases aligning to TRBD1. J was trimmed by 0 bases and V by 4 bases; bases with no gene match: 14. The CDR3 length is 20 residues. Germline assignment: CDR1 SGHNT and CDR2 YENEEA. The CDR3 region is CASSSLPGTGAFSTNEKLFF. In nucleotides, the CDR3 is TGTGCCAGCAGCTCCTTGCCCGGGACAGGGGCCTTCTCAACTAATGAAAAACTGTTTTTT.

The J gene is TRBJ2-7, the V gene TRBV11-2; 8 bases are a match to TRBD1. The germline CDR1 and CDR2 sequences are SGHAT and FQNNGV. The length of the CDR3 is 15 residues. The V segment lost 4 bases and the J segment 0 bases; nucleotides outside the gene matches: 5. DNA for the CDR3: TGTGCCAGCAGCTCGTCTACAGGGGGCTCCTACGAGCAGTACTTC. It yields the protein CASSSSTGGSYEQYF.

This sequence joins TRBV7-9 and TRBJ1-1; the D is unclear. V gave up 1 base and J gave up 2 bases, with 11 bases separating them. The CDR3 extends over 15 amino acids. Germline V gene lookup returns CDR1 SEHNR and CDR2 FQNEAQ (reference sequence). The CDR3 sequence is CASSLGATDNTEAFF. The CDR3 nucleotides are TGTGCCAGCAGCTTAGGGGCTACAGACAACACTGAAGCTTTCTTT.

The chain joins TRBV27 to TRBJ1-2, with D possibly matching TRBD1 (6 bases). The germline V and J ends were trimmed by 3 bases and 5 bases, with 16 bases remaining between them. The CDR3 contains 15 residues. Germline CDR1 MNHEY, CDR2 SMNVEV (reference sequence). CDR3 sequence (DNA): TGTGCCAGCAGTTTTGGTCGGGACACGGCGTATGGCTACACCTTC. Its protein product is CASSFGRDTAYGYTF.

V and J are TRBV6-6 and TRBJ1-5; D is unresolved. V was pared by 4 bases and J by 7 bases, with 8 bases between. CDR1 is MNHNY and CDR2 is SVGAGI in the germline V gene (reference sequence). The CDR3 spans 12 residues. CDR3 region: CASSSPRQPQHF. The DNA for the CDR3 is TGTGCCAGCAGTTCGCCCAGACAGCCCCAGCATTTT.

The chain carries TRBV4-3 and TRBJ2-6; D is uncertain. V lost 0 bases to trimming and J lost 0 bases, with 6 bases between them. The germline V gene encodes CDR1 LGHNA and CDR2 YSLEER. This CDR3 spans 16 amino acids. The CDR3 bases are TGCGCCAGCAGCCAAGATGCAGTCTCTGGGGCCAACGTCCTGACTTTC. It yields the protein CASSQDAVSGANVLTF.

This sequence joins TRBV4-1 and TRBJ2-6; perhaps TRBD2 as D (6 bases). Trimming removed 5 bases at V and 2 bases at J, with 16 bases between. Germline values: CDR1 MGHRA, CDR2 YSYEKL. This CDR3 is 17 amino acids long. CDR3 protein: CASSGFSGVAGANVLTF. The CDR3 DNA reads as TGCGCCAGCAGCGGTTTTTCGGGGGTGGCTGGGGCCAACGTCCTGACTTTC.

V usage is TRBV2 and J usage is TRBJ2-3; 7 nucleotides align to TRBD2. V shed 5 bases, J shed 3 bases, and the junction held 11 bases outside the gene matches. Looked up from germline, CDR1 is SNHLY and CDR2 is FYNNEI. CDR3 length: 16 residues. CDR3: CASSWALREITDTQYF. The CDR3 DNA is TGTGCCAGCAGTTGGGCCTTGCGGGAGATTACAGATACGCAGTATTTT.

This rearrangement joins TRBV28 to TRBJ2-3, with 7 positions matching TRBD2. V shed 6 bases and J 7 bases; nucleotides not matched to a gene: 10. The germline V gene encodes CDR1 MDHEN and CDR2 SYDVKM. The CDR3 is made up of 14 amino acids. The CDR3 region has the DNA TGTGCCAGCAGCCGCTTTGCGGGAGTAAATACGCAGTATTTT. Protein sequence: CASSRFAGVNTQYF.

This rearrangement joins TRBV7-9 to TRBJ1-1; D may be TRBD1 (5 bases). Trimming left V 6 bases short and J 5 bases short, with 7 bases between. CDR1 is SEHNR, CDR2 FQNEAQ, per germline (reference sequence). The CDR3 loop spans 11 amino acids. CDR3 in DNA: TGTGCCAGCAGGCCAGGGACTGAAGCTTTCTTT. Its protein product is CASRPGTEAFF.

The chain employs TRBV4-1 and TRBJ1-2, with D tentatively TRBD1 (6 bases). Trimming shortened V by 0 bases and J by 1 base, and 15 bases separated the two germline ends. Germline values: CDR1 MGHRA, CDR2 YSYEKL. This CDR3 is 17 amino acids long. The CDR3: CASSQEQGRIINYGYTF. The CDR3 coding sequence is TGCGCCAGCAGCCAAGAACAGGGACGGATTATTAACTATGGCTACACCTTC.